This T cell receptor (beta chain) was observed in a study of CD8 T cells in ankylosing spondylitis. This clonotype was seen a few times. The ends were cut back, 6 bases at V and 1 base at J, with 16 bases in the middle. In germline, CDR1 is SNHLY, CDR2 FYNNEI. The CDR3 covers 15 residues. TCRdb passed the 5' RACE reads through MiXCR, listing each CDR3 protein once. The repertoire includes some 250,000 distinct CDR3 sequences, about 10% of them detected once, and about 6.8% sits in the top ten. This TCR derives from a male donor with ankylosing spondylitis or in good health (not recorded which). J is TRBJ2-7 and V is TRBV2, with a tentative D call TRBD1 (7 bases). The sequenced material came from blood, either unsorted or a sorted T cell fraction (not recorded which). DNA for the CDR3: TGTGCCAGCAGGGAGGGAGCAGGGGGGTCCTACGAGCAGTACTTC. It translates to CASREGAGGSYEQYF. Drawing the rest from reference TRBV2 and TRBJ2-7, the complete variable domain is EPEVTQTPSHQVTQMGQEVILRCVPISNHLYFYWYRQILGQKVEFLVSFYNNEISEKSEIFDDQFSVERPDGSNFTLKIRSTKLEDSAMYFCASREGAGGSYEQYFGPGTRLTVT.